The rows below give T cell receptor beta chains drawn from one sample of a study of tumor-infiltrating lymphocytes in localized non-small cell lung cancer. This table comes from immunoSEQ multiplex PCR, and its TCRdb copy is limited to in-frame clones, with some not included. The table shows 16,000 or so clones, with approximately 70% occurring only once. Sequenced input: lung tumor tissue. The receptors were gathered from a human donor with non-small cell lung cancer. The CDR3 runs from the conserved cysteine through the conserved F or W. The order of the fields is CDR3 length, V gene, D gene, clone size, J gene, CDR3 DNA, CDR3 protein. D genes are given only for firm matches. Rows may omit the clone size; those that give it use once, few, many or a size class.

length: 15
V: TRBV19
D: TRBD1
size: .
J: TRBJ2-7
DNA: TGTGCCAGTAGCCCCGGACAGGGAAAACCCTACGAGCAGTACTTC
CDR3: CASSPGQGKPYEQYF

length: 16
V: TRBV14
D: TRBD2
size: .
J: TRBJ2-2
DNA: TGTGCCAGCAGCCCCCGGCGGGGCGGGGGTGCCGGGGAGCTGTTTTTT
CDR3: CASSPRRGGGAGELFF

length: 13
V: TRBV27
D: .
size: .
J: TRBJ2-7
DNA: TGTGCCAGCAGTGCGGACGGCTCCTACGAGCAGTACTTC
CDR3: CASSADGSYEQYF

length: 14
V: TRBV5-1
D: TRBD2
size: .
J: TRBJ2-5
DNA: TGCGCCAGCCGTCGGGGGGAGGGGCAAGAGACCCAGTACTTC
CDR3: CASRRGEGQETQYF

length: 13
V: TRBV10-3
D: TRBD1
size: .
J: TRBJ1-4
DNA: TGTGCCATCAGTGAGGGACAGGGGGAAAAACTGTTTTTT
CDR3: CAISEGQGEKLFF

length: 18
V: TRBV7-9
D: TRBD2
size: once
J: TRBJ2-5
DNA: TGTGCCAGCAGCTCCGGGGGGCTAGCGGGGGGGTTTGCGGAGACCCAGTACTTC
CDR3: CASSSGGLAGGFAETQYF

length: 14
V: TRBV6-1
D: .
size: .
J: TRBJ2-5
DNA: TGTGCCAGCAGTGAAGTTCTGGGGCACGAGACCCAGTACTTC
CDR3: CASSEVLGHETQYF

length: 13
V: TRBV10-1
D: .
size: .
J: TRBJ2-2
DNA: TGCGCCAGCAGTGACAGGTCTGCCGGGGAGCTGTTTTTT
CDR3: CASSDRSAGELFF

length: 18
V: TRBV11-2
D: TRBD2
size: .
J: TRBJ2-5
DNA: TGTGCCAGCAGCTTAGAGGCTAGCGGGGGGGCCCTCCAAGAGACCCAGTACTTC
CDR3: CASSLEASGGALQETQYF

length: 14
V: TRBV27
D: .
size: once
J: TRBJ2-3
DNA: TGTGCCAGCACCTTTGGGGGGAGCACAGATACGCAGTATTTT
CDR3: CASTFGGSTDTQYF

length: 15
V: TRBV25-1
D: TRBD2
size: .
J: TRBJ2-5
DNA: TGTGCCAGCAGTGAGTTAACTAGCGTAGAAGAGACCCAGTACTTC
CDR3: CASSELTSVEETQYF

length: 16
V: TRBV5-1
D: TRBD2
size: .
J: TRBJ2-5
DNA: TGCGCCAGCAGCCTAGGGACTAGCGGACACCAAGAGACCCAGTACTTC
CDR3: CASSLGTSGHQETQYF

length: 14
V: TRBV28
D: .
size: once
J: TRBJ2-7
DNA: TGTGCCAGCAGTTTAGGAGGGGGGGCCTACGAGCAGTACTTC
CDR3: CASSLGGGAYEQYF

length: 15
V: TRBV30
D: TRBD2
size: .
J: TRBJ2-3
DNA: TGTGCCTGCACTAGCGGGGGGGCCGGGGGCCATACGCAGTATTTT
CDR3: CACTSGGAGGHTQYF

length: 14
V: TRBV30
D: TRBD1
size: .
J: TRBJ1-2
DNA: TGTGCCTGGAGACAGACAGGGGGCAGCTATGGCTACACCTTC
CDR3: CAWRQTGGSYGYTF

length: 15
V: TRBV25-1
D: TRBD2
size: .
J: TRBJ2-5
DNA: TGTGCCAGCAGTGCTAGCGGGAGGCTTCAAGAGACCCAGTACTTC
CDR3: CASSASGRLQETQYF

length: 15
V: TRBV11-2
D: .
size: .
J: TRBJ2-7
DNA: TGTGCCAGCAGCTCACAGGGTTCCCGTACCTACGAGCAGTACTTC
CDR3: CASSSQGSRTYEQYF

length: 17
V: TRBV5-5
D: TRBD1
size: .
J: TRBJ1-1
DNA: TGTGCCAGCAGCCCGGGGACAGGGGATCTTATGTACACTGAAGCTTTCTTT
CDR3: CASSPGTGDLMYTEAFF

length: 17
V: TRBV27
D: .
size: once
J: TRBJ2-2
DNA: TGTGCCAGCAGTCCAGAACTTAGCCGACAGAGCACCGGGGAGCTGTTTTTT
CDR3: CASSPELSRQSTGELFF

length: 13
V: TRBV7-8
D: .
size: few
J: TRBJ2-7
DNA: TGTGCCAGCAGTCTAGGAGGGAACCACGAGCAGTACTTC
CDR3: CASSLGGNHEQYF

length: 17
V: TRBV7-9
D: .
size: .
J: TRBJ1-1
DNA: TGTGCCAGCAGCTTAGGATATCAGGGGACACCGAACACTGAAGCTTTCTTT
CDR3: CASSLGYQGTPNTEAFF

length: 12
V: TRBV19
D: .
size: .
J: TRBJ1-2
DNA: TGTGCCAGTCTCATGCCTAACTATGGCTACACCTTC
CDR3: CASLMPNYGYTF

length: 18
V: TRBV4-1
D: TRBD2
size: .
J: TRBJ2-5
DNA: TGCGCCAGCAGCCAAGGGCGGGGGGGAGGGTCTTTCCAAGAGACCCAGTACTTC
CDR3: CASSQGRGGGSFQETQYF